Described below is a single T cell receptor (beta chain) sequence and its context. These data come from a study of blood T cell repertoires in COVID-19. Overall study: Researchers got acute and convalescent COVID-19 samples from the United States, Italy and Spain. T cells, B-cell-depleted T cells, or PBMCs provided the cDNA or gDNA that served as material.

Under the authors' procedure: Reference gene primer amplification gave estimated nucleated cell counts. TCRdb's copy holds only in-frame clones and misses some; the assay was immunoSEQ multiplex PCR. The D gene and trimming were derived from the DNA, and the V and J assignments and clone size from that table. The data contain 250,000 or so clones, 82% of them singletons. The germline CDR1 and CDR2 sequences are ENHRY and SYGVKD. Deletions cut 6 bases from V and 8 bases from J, with 13 bases between. The CDR3 covers 12 residues. This chain connects TRBV10-3 to TRBJ1-1; no definite D call. The sequencing input was peripheral blood. This receptor was obtained from a woman in her 70s with acute or convalescent COVID-19. CDR3 coding DNA: TGTGCCATCAGCGCATTTCGGAGGGAAGCTTTCTTT. The encoded protein is CAISAFRREAFF.